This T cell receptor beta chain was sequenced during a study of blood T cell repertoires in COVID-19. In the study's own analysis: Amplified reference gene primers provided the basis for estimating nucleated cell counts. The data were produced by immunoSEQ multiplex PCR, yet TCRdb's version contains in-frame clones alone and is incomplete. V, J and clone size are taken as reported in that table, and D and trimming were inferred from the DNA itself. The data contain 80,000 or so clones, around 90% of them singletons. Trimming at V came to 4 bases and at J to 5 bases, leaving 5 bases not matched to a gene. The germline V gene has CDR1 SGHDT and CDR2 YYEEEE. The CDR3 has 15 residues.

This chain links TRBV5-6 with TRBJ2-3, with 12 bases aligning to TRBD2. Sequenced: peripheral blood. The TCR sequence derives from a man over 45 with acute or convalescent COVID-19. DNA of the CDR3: TGTGCCAGCAGCGTCCTAGCGGGAGGGGGAGATACGCAGTATTTT. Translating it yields CASSVLAGGGDTQYF.